The T cell receptor beta chain described here comes from a study of blood T cell repertoires in COVID-19. Across the whole study: The United States, Italy and Spain were the sources of the acute and convalescent COVID-19 samples. The analysed material was cDNA or gDNA that came from T cells, B-cell-depleted T cells, or PBMCs.

Germline CDR1 SGHDT, CDR2 YYEEEE. The CDR3 loop spans 15 amino acids. Trimming took 4 bases from V and 4 from J; bases not matched to a gene: 7. In the original analysis: It was from reference gene primer amplification that nucleated cell counts were estimated. Profiling relied on immunoSEQ multiplex PCR, and the TCRdb table lists in-frame clones only, not all of them. From that table come the V and J calls and clone size; the DNA was used to work out D and trimming. The sample lists 85,000 to 130,000 clones; over 75% were seen once. The sample consisted of peripheral blood. This clonotype was sampled from a human donor in a cohort sampled during active COVID-19. V usage is TRBV5-6 and J usage is TRBJ2-7; 11 nucleotides line up with TRBD2. CDR3 sequence reads: CASSPLAGEGYEQYF. The CDR3 bases are TGTGCCAGCAGCCCACTAGCGGGAGAGGGGTACGAGCAGTACTTC. The full variable domain, its missing parts supplied by reference TRBV5-6 and TRBJ2-7, is DAGVTQSPTHLIKTRGQQVTLRCSPKSGHDTVSWYQQALGQGPQFIFQYYEEEERQRGNFPDRFSGHQFPNYSSELNVNALLLGDSALYLCASSPLAGEGYEQYFGPGTRLTVT.